Listed below are T cell receptor beta chains from one sample, sequenced in a study of T-cell memory formation after mild COVID-19. Each CDR3 protein gets one entry after TCRdb re-called the 5' RACE reads with MiXCR. Among roughly 300,000 distinct CDR3 sequences listed, 15% to 20% were seen once. The sequencing sample was made of PBMCs or a T cell subset sorted from them (not recorded which). Source of these receptors: a young man who had mild COVID-19 (a few samples of this study predate the infection). Cell type and time point are not known. The CDR3 runs from the conserved cysteine through the conserved F or W. A D gene is named only where the DNA matches it firmly. Part of the rows lack a size; the others show once, few, many or a class for expanded clones.

v_call: TRBV5-1; clone_size: .; d_call: .; j_call: TRBJ2-6; cdr3_aa: CASSLRGGGANVLTF; cdr3_nt: TGCGCCAGCAGCTTGAGGGGTGGCGGGGCCAACGTCCTGACTTTC
v_call: TRBV5-4; clone_size: .; d_call: .; j_call: TRBJ1-2; cdr3_aa: CASSLVDGSFGYTF; cdr3_nt: TGTGCCAGCAGCTTGGTCGACGGTTCTTTTGGCTACACCTTC
v_call: TRBV28; clone_size: .; d_call: .; j_call: TRBJ1-1; cdr3_aa: CASGPGRYTEAFF; cdr3_nt: TGTGCCAGCGGGCCGGGGAGGTACACTGAAGCTTTCTTT
v_call: TRBV4-3; clone_size: .; d_call: .; j_call: TRBJ2-2; cdr3_aa: CASSHGLNRANTGELFF; cdr3_nt: TGCGCCAGCAGCCATGGTCTCAACAGGGCGAACACCGGGGAGCTGTTTTTT
v_call: TRBV7-9; clone_size: few; d_call: .; j_call: TRBJ2-2; cdr3_aa: CASSLGQFSGELFF; cdr3_nt: TGTGCCAGCAGCCTAGGACAGTTTTCCGGGGAGCTGTTTTTT
v_call: TRBV4-2; clone_size: .; d_call: TRBD2; j_call: TRBJ2-7; cdr3_aa: CASSQDPSGYEQYF; cdr3_nt: TGTGCCAGCAGCCAAGATCCTAGCGGCTACGAGCAGTACTTC
v_call: TRBV18; clone_size: .; d_call: TRBD1; j_call: TRBJ2-5; cdr3_aa: CASSPPSQAGGQETQYF; cdr3_nt: TGTGCCAGCTCACCACCGTCCCAAGCAGGGGGCCAAGAGACCCAGTACTTC
v_call: TRBV11-2; clone_size: .; d_call: .; j_call: TRBJ2-5; cdr3_aa: CASSLSWTTPWTQYF; cdr3_nt: TGTGCCAGCAGCTTAAGTTGGACTACCCCATGGACCCAGTACTTC
v_call: TRBV6-2/TRBV6-3; clone_size: many; d_call: TRBD1; j_call: TRBJ2-7; cdr3_aa: CASSRTGLSEQYF; cdr3_nt: TGTGCCAGCAGTCGGACAGGGCTCTCCGAGCAGTACTTC
v_call: TRBV20-1; clone_size: .; d_call: .; j_call: TRBJ2-3; cdr3_aa: CSGSTPYTQYF; cdr3_nt: TGCAGTGGGAGCACCCCATATACGCAGTATTTT
v_call: TRBV5-1; clone_size: .; d_call: .; j_call: TRBJ2-1; cdr3_aa: CASSWASEGNEQFF; cdr3_nt: TGCGCCAGCAGCTGGGCCTCAGAGGGCAATGAGCAGTTCTTC
v_call: TRBV6-6; clone_size: few; d_call: TRBD2; j_call: TRBJ2-5; cdr3_aa: CASSSGTSGGSQETQYF; cdr3_nt: TGTGCCAGCAGTTCGGGGACTAGCGGGGGAAGTCAAGAGACCCAGTACTTC
v_call: TRBV4-1; clone_size: .; d_call: TRBD1; j_call: TRBJ1-2; cdr3_aa: CASSQVDRAGGYTF; cdr3_nt: TGCGCCAGCAGCCAAGTCGACAGGGCTGGTGGCTACACCTTC
v_call: TRBV6-5; clone_size: .; d_call: .; j_call: TRBJ2-3; cdr3_aa: CASSENSHGNTQYF; cdr3_nt: TGTGCCAGCAGTGAGAATTCACACGGAAATACGCAGTATTTT